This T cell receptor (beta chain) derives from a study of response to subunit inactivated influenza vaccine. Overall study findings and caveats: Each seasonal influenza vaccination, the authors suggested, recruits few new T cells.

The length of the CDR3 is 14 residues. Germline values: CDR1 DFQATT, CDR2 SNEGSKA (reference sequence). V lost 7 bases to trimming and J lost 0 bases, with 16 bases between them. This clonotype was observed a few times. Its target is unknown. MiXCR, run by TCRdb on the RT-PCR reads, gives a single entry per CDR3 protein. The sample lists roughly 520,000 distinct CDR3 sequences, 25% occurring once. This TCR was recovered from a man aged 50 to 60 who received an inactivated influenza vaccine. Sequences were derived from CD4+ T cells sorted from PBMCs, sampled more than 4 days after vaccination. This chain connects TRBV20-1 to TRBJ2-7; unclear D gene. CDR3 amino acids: CSGIGRPSSYEQYF. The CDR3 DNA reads TGCAGTGGGATAGGGCGACCGAGCTCCTACGAGCAGTACTTC.